A selection of T cell receptor beta chains follows, all from one sample in a study of blood T cell repertoires in COVID-19. The assay was immunoSEQ multiplex PCR, and TCRdb's table has in-frame clones only and misses some. The sample records some 150,000 clones, 80% to 90% being singletons. The material sequenced was peripheral blood. Receptors were obtained from a man in his 70s with acute or convalescent COVID-19. CDR3s include the opening cysteine and the closing phenylalanine or tryptophan. D genes are given only for firm matches. Size is omitted from some rows. Given values are once, few, many or a class for expanded clones.

TRBD2,TRBJ2-2,-,TRBV11-2,CASSWPGLAGGPSGELFF,TGTGCCAGCAGCTGGCCGGGACTAGCGGGAGGGCCCTCCGGGGAGCTGTTTTTT
-,TRBJ2-1,-,TRBV7-9,CASSPIVDSYNEQFF,TGTGCCAGCAGCCCCATAGTAGACTCCTACAATGAGCAGTTCTTC
-,TRBJ2-2,-,TRBV7-7,CASSLASGSGTGELFF,TGTGCTAGCAGCTTAGCCTCGGGGTCCGGGACCGGGGAGCTGTTTTTT
-,TRBJ2-1,-,TRBV11-3,CASSLNSNSYNEQFF,TGTGCCAGCAGCTTAAACTCAAATTCCTACAATGAGCAGTTCTTC
-,TRBJ2-7,-,TRBV12-3/TRBV12-4,CASSLNGHEQYF,TGTGCCAGCAGTTTAAATGGGCACGAGCAGTACTTC
-,TRBJ1-5,-,TRBV19,CASNPGGEHQPQHF,TGTGCCAGTAACCCCGGGGGGGAGCATCAGCCCCAGCATTTT
-,TRBJ2-5,-,TRBV5-4,CASSLGAQETQYF,TGTGCCAGCAGCTTGGGGGCCCAAGAGACCCAGTACTTC
-,TRBJ2-1,few,TRBV29-1,CSAGDSRYNEQFF,TGCAGCGCCGGGGACTCACGGTACAATGAGCAGTTCTTC
TRBD1,TRBJ2-5,many,TRBV7-8,CASSRDRAFETQYF,TGTGCCAGCAGCCGAGACAGGGCTTTCGAGACCCAGTACTTC
-,TRBJ2-3,-,TRBV19,CASSWGDVGDTQYF,TGTGCCAGTAGTTGGGGGGACGTGGGGGATACGCAGTATTTT
TRBD1,TRBJ2-7,-,TRBV19,CASSRGQAGSYEQYF,TGTGCCAGTAGTCGCGGACAGGCAGGTTCCTACGAGCAGTACTTC
-,TRBJ1-2,-,TRBV10-2,CASSTRGTDGYTF,TGCGCCAGCAGTACGAGAGGAACTGATGGCTACACCTTC
-,TRBJ1-1,-,TRBV2,CASNRRGLNTEAFF,TGTGCCAGCAACAGAAGGGGCCTGAACACTGAAGCTTTCTTT
TRBD2,TRBJ2-7,-,TRBV5-1,CASSLAPGLAGEQYF,TGCGCCAGCAGCTTGGCGCCTGGCCTAGCGGGCGAGCAGTACTTC
TRBD2,TRBJ2-1,-,TRBV7-9,CASSSSPGLAGMEQFF,TGTGCCAGCAGCTCTTCCCCGGGACTAGCGGGAATGGAGCAGTTCTTC
-,TRBJ2-7,-,TRBV11-2,CASSRGYAGYEQYF,TGTGCCAGCAGCCGAGGCTACGCGGGGTACGAGCAGTACTTC
-,TRBJ1-2,few,TRBV27,CASSLAGVGYGYTF,TGTGCCAGCAGTTTAGCGGGGGTCGGGTATGGCTACACCTTC